Listed below are T cell receptor beta chains from one sample, sequenced in a study of response to subunit inactivated influenza vaccine. TCRdb reprocessed the RT-PCR reads via MiXCR and lists one record per CDR3 protein. Of about 480,000 distinct CDR3 sequences listed, 9.5% to 13% are singletons. This material consisted of PBMCs from blood, taken roughly 45 days after vaccination. The receptors come from a man aged 50-59 years who received an inactivated influenza vaccine. The CDR3 runs from the conserved cysteine through the conserved F or W. D genes are given only for firm matches. Size values are once, few and many counts, or a class for expanded clones, and some rows have none.

CDR3: CASSFGLGARGGQFF
DNA: TGTGCCAGCAGTTTTGGCCTCGGGGCTAGAGGTGGGCAGTTCTTC
J: TRBJ2-1
D: .
V: TRBV12-3/TRBV12-4
size: .
length: 15

CDR3: CSASTQIGLRNQPQHF
DNA: TGCAGTGCTAGTACTCAGATAGGCCTTCGCAATCAGCCCCAGCATTTT
J: TRBJ1-5
D: .
V: TRBV20-1
size: .
length: 16

CDR3: CASRSRVAKNIQYF
DNA: TGTGCCAGCAGATCCCGGGTAGCCAAAAACATTCAGTACTTC
J: TRBJ2-4
D: .
V: TRBV12-3/TRBV12-4
size: .
length: 14

CDR3: CASSVRGGGELFF
DNA: TGCGCCAGCAGCGTCAGGGGTGGCGGGGAGCTGTTTTTT
J: TRBJ2-2
D: .
V: TRBV5-1
size: many
length: 13

CDR3: CASSPVTGSTDTQYF
DNA: TGTGCCAGCAGCCCGGTAACCGGGAGCACAGATACGCAGTATTTT
J: TRBJ2-3
D: .
V: TRBV7-9
size: many
length: 15

CDR3: CSARGGREGSPLHF
DNA: TGCAGTGCTAGAGGGGGCAGGGAGGGTTCACCCCTCCACTTT
J: TRBJ1-6
D: .
V: TRBV20-1
size: many
length: 14

CDR3: CASSAFWGRGTDTQYF
DNA: TGTGCCAGCAGCGCTTTCTGGGGGCGAGGAACAGATACGCAGTATTTT
J: TRBJ2-3
D: .
V: TRBV7-2
size: few
length: 16

CDR3: CASSLILAGLSDTQYF
DNA: TGTGCCAGCAGTTTAATTCTAGCGGGATTATCAGATACGCAGTATTTT
J: TRBJ2-3
D: TRBD2
V: TRBV12-3/TRBV12-4
size: .
length: 16

CDR3: CSVGLGSSQGPQYF
DNA: TGCAGCGTCGGATTAGGGTCATCCCAGGGGCCCCAGTACTTC
J: TRBJ2-5
D: .
V: TRBV29-1
size: many
length: 14

CDR3: CASSSLSGATDTQYF
DNA: TGTGCCAGCAGCTCACTATCGGGGGCGACAGATACGCAGTATTTT
J: TRBJ2-3
D: .
V: TRBV7-2
size: .
length: 15

CDR3: CASSLDGVFTDTQYF
DNA: TGTGCCAGCAGCTTAGACGGGGTATTCACAGATACGCAGTATTTT
J: TRBJ2-3
D: .
V: TRBV7-2
size: .
length: 15

CDR3: CSAIHPHVSGGYEQYF
DNA: TGCAGTGCTATTCACCCCCATGTTAGCGGGGGCTACGAGCAGTACTTC
J: TRBJ2-7
D: TRBD2
V: TRBV20-1
size: many
length: 16

CDR3: CSVGGRVGETQYF
DNA: TGCAGCGTTGGCGGCAGGGTGGGAGAGACCCAGTACTTC
J: TRBJ2-5
D: .
V: TRBV29-1
size: .
length: 13

CDR3: CASSQATSGSDTQYF
DNA: TGTGCCAGCAGCCAGGCGACTAGCGGGAGTGATACGCAGTATTTT
J: TRBJ2-3
D: TRBD2
V: TRBV3-1
size: .
length: 15

CDR3: CASSHSGIRTGRYGYTF
DNA: TGTGCCAGCAGCCACTCCGGTATACGGACAGGTCGATATGGCTACACCTTC
J: TRBJ1-2
D: TRBD1
V: TRBV3-1
size: .
length: 17

CDR3: CASSSSTGNQPQHF
DNA: TGTGCCAGCAGCTCGTCGACTGGGAATCAGCCCCAGCATTTT
J: TRBJ1-5
D: .
V: TRBV11-2
size: few
length: 14

CDR3: CASSARTSLDTQYF
DNA: TGTGCCAGCAGCGCCCGGACTAGTTTGGATACGCAGTATTTT
J: TRBJ2-3
D: TRBD2
V: TRBV9
size: .
length: 14

CDR3: CASSQLLLSPQHF
DNA: TGCGCCAGCAGCCAGCTGTTGTTATCGCCCCAGCATTTT
J: TRBJ1-5
D: .
V: TRBV4-1
size: .
length: 13

CDR3: CSARDPWGGNEDSPLHF
DNA: TGCAGTGCTAGGGACCCCTGGGGAGGGAACGAGGATTCACCCCTCCACTTT
J: TRBJ1-6
D: .
V: TRBV20-1
size: .
length: 17

CDR3: CASSDYGANVLTF
DNA: TGTGCCAGCAGTGATTATGGGGCCAACGTCCTGACTTTC
J: TRBJ2-6
D: .
V: TRBV2
size: few
length: 13

CDR3: CASSFLAESNEQFF
DNA: TGTGCCAGCAGTTTTCTGGCAGAGAGCAATGAGCAGTTCTTC
J: TRBJ2-1
D: .
V: TRBV28
size: few
length: 14

CDR3: CAISGTVWNTEAFF
DNA: TGTGCCATCAGTGGGACAGTCTGGAACACTGAAGCTTTCTTT
J: TRBJ1-1
D: .
V: TRBV10-3
size: .
length: 14

CDR3: CSEEGGYNEQFF
DNA: TGCAGTGAAGAGGGGGGCTACAATGAGCAGTTCTTC
J: TRBJ2-1
D: .
V: TRBV20-1
size: few
length: 12

CDR3: CASSASTGYEQYF
DNA: TGTGCCAGCAGTGCTTCGACGGGTTACGAGCAGTACTTC
J: TRBJ2-7
D: .
V: TRBV6-2/TRBV6-3
size: .
length: 13

CDR3: CASSQDRGGRGEQYF
DNA: TGTGCCAGCAGCCAAGATCGAGGCGGGAGAGGTGAGCAGTACTTC
J: TRBJ2-7
D: TRBD2
V: TRBV4-2
size: many
length: 15

CDR3: CASSRASGRGETQYF
DNA: TGTGCCAGCAGCAGAGCTAGCGGGAGAGGAGAGACCCAGTACTTC
J: TRBJ2-5
D: TRBD2
V: TRBV12-3/TRBV12-4
size: many
length: 15

CDR3: CSARDLIRAGNEQFF
DNA: TGCAGTGCTAGAGATCTCATTAGGGCAGGCAATGAGCAGTTCTTC
J: TRBJ2-1
D: .
V: TRBV20-1
size: few
length: 15

CDR3: CASSLDRSNVYTF
DNA: TGTGCCAGCAGCTTGGACAGGTCTAATGTCTACACCTTC
J: TRBJ1-2
D: .
V: TRBV5-4
size: few
length: 13

CDR3: CASSPTGAETQYF
DNA: TGTGCCAGCTCACCTACAGGGGCGGAGACCCAGTACTTC
J: TRBJ2-5
D: TRBD1
V: TRBV18
size: few
length: 13